These 9 T cell receptor beta chains originate from one sample sequenced in a study of blood T cell repertoires in COVID-19. Generated by immunoSEQ multiplex PCR, the TCRdb table keeps only in-frame clones and is missing some. Of over 75,000 clones in the sample, roughly 80% are singletons; the top ten hold around 17%. The specimen was peripheral blood. All receptors derive from a human donor in a cohort sampled during active COVID-19.

This clone was seen more than once but under ten times. This rearrangement joins TRBV2 to TRBJ1-1; TRBD1 matches 8 bases. The V gene end was trimmed by 6 bases and the J gene end by 5 bases; junction bases not matched to a gene: 5. The CDR3 sequence is 13 residues long. CDR1 is SNHLY and CDR2 is FYNNEI in the germline V gene. The CDR3 coding sequence is TGTGCCAGCAGACTACAGGGGGGAACTGAAGCTTTCTTT. As protein: CASRLQGGTEAFF.

The V gene is TRBV6-1, the J gene TRBJ1-6, with D unresolved. Trimming left V 2 bases short and J 10 bases short, with 12 bases between. The CDR3 spans 14 residues. Germline CDR1 reads MNHNS; CDR2 reads SASEGT. The CDR3 region is CASSEFPGTSPLHF. CDR3 coding DNA: TGTGCCAGCAGTGAATTTCCAGGAACCTCACCCCTCCACTTT.

The chain links TRBV5-1 to TRBJ2-2; D unresolved. CDR3 length: 19 residues. V lost 3 bases and J 0 bases, leaving 21 bases between the germline ends. Germline V gene lookup returns CDR1 SGHRS and CDR2 YFSETQ. CDR3 amino acids: CASSSDFILGYTNTGELFF. In nucleotides, the CDR3 is TGCGCCAGCAGCTCGGATTTTATCCTCGGGTATACGAACACCGGGGAGCTGTTTTTT.

This chain joins TRBV28 and TRBJ1-2, with 10 bases that match TRBD1. CDR1 and CDR2 from the germline V gene are MDHEN and SYDVKM. The CDR3 is 15 residues long. The ends lost 7 bases at V and 3 bases at J; junction bases unmatched: 8. CDR3 loop: CASTAGQGSHYGYTF. For the CDR3, the DNA is TGTGCCAGCACGGCGGGACAGGGGTCCCACTATGGCTACACCTTC.

The V gene is TRBV3-1 (or the pseudogene TRBV3-2), the J gene TRBJ2-5; TRBD2 agrees at 9 bases. The V segment lost 4 bases and the J segment 6 bases; nucleotides outside the gene matches: 12. The CDR3 has 16 amino acids. Germline-derived CDR1 and CDR2 are LGHDT and YNNKEL (reference sequence). The CDR3 loop reads CASSPPRAGGPQTQYF. The CDR3 nucleotides are TGTGCCAGCAGCCCCCCCAGGGCGGGAGGGCCACAGACCCAGTACTTC.

In DNA, the CDR3 is TGTGCCACCAGTGAGGGCGCCGAGCAGTACTTC. Translation gives CATSEGAEQYF. The chain recombines TRBV24-1 with TRBJ2-7; D is unclear. CDR1 is KGHDR and CDR2 is SFDVKD in the germline V gene. The CDR3 sequence is 11 residues long. The V gene lost 4 bases and the J gene lost 6 bases, with 6 bases spanning the gap.

This clone was observed once. CDR3 DNA sequence: TGTGCCAGCTCACGGGGGACAGGCAATCAGCCCCAGCATTTT. Protein product: CASSRGTGNQPQHF. The chain links TRBV18 to TRBJ1-5, with 7 bases that match TRBD1. CDR3 size: 14 residues. Germline-derived CDR1 and CDR2 are KGHSH and LQKENI. Trimming at V came to 4 bases and at J to 2 bases, leaving 2 bases not matched to a gene. Combining the CDR3 with reference TRBV18 and TRBJ1-5 gives the whole variable domain NAGVMQNPRHLVRRRGQEARLRCSPMKGHSHVYWYRQLPEEGLKFMVYLQKENIIDESGMPKERFSAEFPKEGPSILRIQQVVRGDSAAYFCASSRGTGNQPQHFGDGTRLSIL.

The chain employs TRBV6-2 or TRBV6-3 and TRBJ1-1; TRBD1 matches at 11 bases. V lost 6 bases, J lost 6 bases, and 12 bases stayed unmatched. The CDR3 is 16 residues long. CDR1 is MNHEY, CDR2 SVGEGT, per germline. The CDR3 here is CASSPPGQGAFAEAFF. CDR3 sequence (DNA): TGTGCCAGCAGCCCACCAGGACAGGGGGCGTTCGCTGAAGCTTTCTTT.

The rearrangement uses TRBV24-1 and TRBJ2-1, with D perhaps TRBD2 (5 bases). CDR1 is KGHDR, CDR2 SFDVKD, per germline. The V gene lost 2 bases and the J gene lost 13 bases, with 20 bases spanning the gap. The CDR3 runs to 15 residues. CDR3 protein: CATSDSRRDLTGQFF. CDR3 DNA sequence: TGTGCCACCAGTGATTCCCGGCGTGACTTAACGGGACAGTTCTTC.